These T cell receptor beta chains were read from a single sample in a study of OX40 agonist ivuxolimab in advanced cancers. Sequenced by immunoSEQ multiplex PCR; TCRdb stores in-frame clones only, minus some. The sample has roughly 79,000 clones, about 90% seen once. The material was CD4+ or CD8+ T cells sorted from blood, obtained in a trial of the OX40 agonist ivuxolimab. These receptors originate from an adult with an advanced solid tumor such as melanoma, head and neck, liver or kidney cancer. Both conserved end residues are part of each CDR3. A D gene is named only where the DNA matches it firmly. For some rows the clone size is stated as once, few or many, or as a class when expanded; others skip it.

CASSQTPGAGETQYF | TGCGCCAGCAGCCAAACGCCAGGGGCGGGGGAGACCCAGTACTTC | TRBJ2-5 | TRBV4-1 | - | -
CATSNEGSPYNEQFF | TGTGCCACCAGCAACGAGGGCAGCCCGTACAATGAGCAGTTCTTC | TRBJ2-1 | TRBV15 | - | -
CASSALQGEETQYF | TGTGCCAGCAGTGCACTACAGGGGGAAGAGACCCAGTACTTC | TRBJ2-5 | TRBV28 | TRBD1 | -
CASPDWRGTQYF | TGCGCCAGCCCTGACTGGAGGGGGACCCAGTACTTC | TRBJ2-5 | TRBV5-1 | - | -
CASSPIGGQGNQPQHF | TGCGCCAGCAGCCCCATTGGGGGACAGGGCAATCAGCCCCAGCATTTT | TRBJ1-5 | TRBV4-1 | TRBD1 | once
CASSEEDGGGATDTQYF | TGTGCCAGCAGTGAAGAAGATGGCGGGGGGGCCACAGATACGCAGTATTTT | TRBJ2-3 | TRBV6-1 | TRBD2 | -
CASSSPREGRFTDTQYF | TGTGCCAGCAGTTCCCCTCGCGAGGGGCGTTTCACAGATACGCAGTATTTT | TRBJ2-3 | TRBV28 | - | -
CASSSGQGLGNTIYF | TGTGCCAGCAGCTCTGGACAGGGGCTTGGAAACACCATATATTTT | TRBJ1-3 | TRBV7-6 | TRBD1 | -
CASSRYRTDTQYF | TGTGCCAGCAGCCGTTACCGCACAGATACGCAGTATTTT | TRBJ2-3 | TRBV5-5 | - | -
CASWGGLNQPQHF | TGTGCCAGCTGGGGGGGGTTAAATCAGCCCCAGCATTTT | TRBJ1-5 | TRBV6-5 | - | -
CARTGSGSPLHF | TGTGCCAGAACAGGGTCAGGGTCACCCCTCCACTTT | TRBJ1-6 | TRBV6-1 | - | -
CASSSGGPRSTDTQYF | TGTGCCAGCAGCTCCGGGGGGCCACGTAGCACAGATACGCAGTATTTT | TRBJ2-3 | TRBV5-4 | - | -
CASSLSGRIYEQYF | TGTGCCAGCAGTTTATCGGGCAGGATCTACGAGCAGTACTTC | TRBJ2-7 | TRBV27 | - | once
CASSQVLGFKDMNTEAFF | TGCGCCAGCAGCCAAGTTCTGGGGTTCAAGGACATGAACACTGAAGCTTTCTTT | TRBJ1-1 | TRBV4-1 | - | once
CAWSDPSGGDYEQYF | TGTGCCTGGAGTGACCCTAGCGGGGGGGACTACGAGCAGTACTTC | TRBJ2-7 | TRBV30 | TRBD2 | -
CASSPGQGLEQYF | TGTGCCAGCAGTCCGGGACAGGGTCTCGAGCAGTACTTC | TRBJ2-7 | TRBV27 | TRBD1 | -
CASSSMPRTSGGASAKNIQYF | TGTGCCAGCAGCTCTATGCCCAGGACTAGCGGGGGGGCGTCAGCCAAAAACATTCAGTACTTC | TRBJ2-4 | TRBV7-3 | TRBD2 | -
CASSVGTVSEQYF | TGTGCCAGCAGCGTAGGGACAGTCAGTGAGCAGTACTTC | TRBJ2-7 | TRBV9 | - | -
CASSLNRGITYEQYF | TGTGCCAGCAGCCTAAATAGGGGGATCACCTACGAGCAGTACTTC | TRBJ2-7 | TRBV11-2 | - | -
CASSLEEKGLAGRQDQYF | TGTGCCAGCAGCTTAGAAGAAAAGGGACTAGCGGGGCGACAGGACCAGTACTTC | TRBJ2-5 | TRBV13 | TRBD2 | -
CASSYSNTGELFF | TGTGCCAGCAGTTACTCTAACACCGGGGAGCTGTTTTTT | TRBJ2-2 | TRBV6-6 | - | -
CASSYSQYNEQFF | TGTGCCAGCAGTTACTCCCAGTACAATGAGCAGTTCTTC | TRBJ2-1 | TRBV6-5 | - | -
CASTLMTDMNTEAFF | TGTGCCAGTACCCTGATGACAGATATGAACACTGAAGCTTTCTTT | TRBJ1-1 | TRBV19 | - | -
CASSSWVDTNYNEQFF | TGTGCCAGCAGCAGCTGGGTTGACACCAACTACAATGAGCAGTTCTTC | TRBJ2-1 | TRBV7-9 | - | -
CASSHYTGGNIQYF | TGTGCCAGCAGCCATTACACAGGGGGAAACATTCAGTACTTC | TRBJ2-4 | TRBV13 | TRBD1 | -
CASSLGTSYEQYF | TGCGCCAGCAGTCTGGGCACCAGCTACGAGCAGTACTTC | TRBJ2-7 | TRBV23-1 | - | -
CASSYPREGVTEAFF | TGTGCCAGCAGTTACCCCCGGGAGGGGGTCACTGAAGCTTTCTTT | TRBJ1-1 | TRBV6-5 | - | -
CASSETSGGTNEQFF | TGTGCCAGCAGTGAGACTAGCGGGGGGACAAATGAGCAGTTCTTC | TRBJ2-1 | TRBV6-4 | TRBD2 | -
CASGQNEQFF | TGTGCCAGCGGTCAAAATGAGCAGTTCTTC | TRBJ2-1 | TRBV27 | - | -
CASSGTELTGELFF | TGTGCCAGCAGCGGGACAGAATTGACCGGGGAGCTGTTTTTT | TRBJ2-2 | TRBV9 | - | -
CASSPRTEIDSGANVLTF | TGTGCCAGCAGCCCCAGGACGGAGATAGACTCTGGGGCCAACGTCCTGACTTTC | TRBJ2-6 | TRBV7-9 | - | once
CASSGTSGVGGAKNIQYF | TGTGCCAGCAGCGGTACTAGCGGGGTTGGGGGAGCCAAAAACATTCAGTACTTC | TRBJ2-4 | TRBV9 | TRBD2 | -
CASSQTATDGLYYGYTF | TGTGCCAGCAGCCAAACGGCGACAGACGGGCTTTACTATGGCTACACCTTC | TRBJ1-2 | TRBV7-2 | - | -